The sequence of this T cell receptor (beta chain) was determined in a study of T cell clonotyping in hematopoietic cell transplantation. TCRdb's copy holds only in-frame clones and misses some; the assay was immunoSEQ multiplex PCR. The data contain approximately 19,000 clones, more than 70% of them singletons. Time point meaning: recipient sample about 28 days before transplant, after cytoreduction. The CDR3 contains 18 residues. CDR1 is SGHTA, CDR2 FQGNSA, per germline. J gave up 2 bases and V 5 bases, and 13 bases lay outside the gene matches. The specimen was peripheral blood mononuclear cells, collected before stem cell transplant. The gene calls are TRBV7-2 and TRBJ2-3, with 10 positions matching TRBD2. This TCR came from a man aged 50-60 years with acute myeloid leukemia. Some clones in this sample may be carry-over from other donors' samples. CDR3 residues: CASSRRPGTSAPTDTQYF. The CDR3 DNA reads as TGTGCCAGCAGCCGACGTCCCGGGACTAGCGCCCCCACAGATACGCAGTATTTT. The variable domain in full, with the rest retrieved from reference TRBV7-2 and TRBJ2-3, is GAGVSQSPSNKVTEKGKDVELRCDPISGHTALYWYRQSLGQGLEFLIYFQGNSAPDKSGLPSDRFSAERTGGSVSTLTIQRTQQEDSAVYLCASSRRPGTSAPTDTQYFGPGTRLTVL.